Listed here are 24 T cell receptor beta chains from one sample, sequenced in a study of blood T cell repertoires in COVID-19. Here immunoSEQ multiplex PCR was the method, and the copy in TCRdb shows in-frame clones only, minus some. Here the sample spans fewer than 250,000 clones, 90% to 95% being singletons. Sequenced: peripheral blood. Source of these receptors: a man in his sixties with COVID-19, enrolled during active disease.

The chain combines TRBV11-2 with TRBJ2-3, with D tentatively TRBD1 (5 bases). V lost 3 bases and J lost 8, with 12 bases in between. The CDR3 totals 13 residues. CDR1 and CDR2 (germline): SGHAT, FQNNGV. DNA of the CDR3: TGTGCCAGCAGCTTTCCTAGGGGCGGTACGCAGTATTTT. This encodes CASSFPRGGTQYF.

The genes are TRBV5-4 and TRBJ1-2; 10 nucleotides agree with TRBD1. Germline-derived CDR1 and CDR2 are SGHNT and YYREEE (reference sequence). Unmatched junction bases numbered 5, after V lost 3 bases and J lost 3 bases. This CDR3 comprises 15 residues. The CDR3 here is CASSWGQGNDYGYTF. CDR3 coding DNA: TGTGCCAGCAGCTGGGGACAGGGGAATGACTATGGCTACACCTTC.

The chain carries TRBV27 and TRBJ1-1; unclear D gene. V was shortened by 11 bases and J by 2 bases, with 12 bases between the two germline ends. In germline, CDR1 is MNHEY, CDR2 SMNVEV (reference sequence). CDR3 size: 12 residues. CDR3 sequence (DNA): TGTGCCTCCCAGACTGGAAACACTGAAGCTTTCTTT. This encodes CASQTGNTEAFF.

The chain is built from TRBV30 and TRBJ1-1, with 7 bases aligning to TRBD1. The CDR3 totals 13 residues. Germline V gene data show CDR1 as GTSNPN and CDR2 as SVGIG (reference sequence). V was clipped by 8 bases and J by 5 bases; unmatched bases: 11. The CDR3 DNA reads TGTGCCCCCGGGACAGTTGAGCAAACTGAAGCTTTCTTT. This codes for CAPGTVEQTEAFF.

The J gene is TRBJ2-2, the V gene TRBV4-3; 9 bases map to TRBD2. In germline, CDR1 is LGHNA, CDR2 YSLEER. The CDR3 runs to 17 residues. V shed 0 bases and J 2 bases; nucleotides not matched to a gene: 4. In DNA, the CDR3 is TGCGCCAGCAGCCAAGAAAGACTAGCGGCCAACACCGGGGAGCTGTTTTTT. Translating gives CASSQERLAANTGELFF.

The chain is built from TRBV6-4 and TRBJ2-2; 11 bases are shared with TRBD2. Germline CDR1 MRHNA, CDR2 SNTAGT. V lost 3 bases, J lost 4 bases, and 7 bases stayed unmatched. The CDR3 is 17 residues long. The CDR3 protein is CASSETSGVSGTGELFF. Written as DNA, the CDR3 is TGTGCCAGCAGTGAGACTAGCGGGGTGTCTGGCACCGGGGAGCTGTTTTTT.

The CDR3 DNA reads as TGCGCCAGCAGCCCACGGGGGGCGGGTTTCAATGAGCAGTTCTTC. This codes for CASSPRGAGFNEQFF. The chain joins TRBV4-1 to TRBJ2-1; D is perhaps TRBD2 (7 bases). The CDR3 is 15 amino acids. The ends were cut back, 4 bases at V and 6 bases at J, with 16 bases in the middle. Germline V gene lookup returns CDR1 MGHRA and CDR2 YSYEKL.

The V gene is TRBV28, the J gene TRBJ1-1, with TRBD1 identical over 9 bases. This CDR3 region has 13 residues. Germline trimming cut 10 bases from V and 1 base from J; bases unmatched to any gene: 4. Germline loops: CDR1 MDHEN, CDR2 SYDVKM. The DNA of the CDR3 is TGTGCCACTCACAGGGGGCAGAACACTGAAGCTTTCTTT. This sequence encodes CATHRGQNTEAFF.

The chain couples TRBV7-3 to TRBJ2-1; 9 nucleotides align to TRBD1. Germline V gives CDR1 SGHTA, CDR2 FQGTGA. The ends lost 5 bases at V and 10 bases at J; junction bases unmatched: 9. The CDR3 length is 14 residues. The CDR3 sequence is CASSPTPGTGEQFF. The CDR3 DNA reads TGTGCCAGCAGCCCCACCCCCGGGACAGGGGAGCAGTTCTTC.

The gene calls are TRBV19 and TRBJ1-3, with D maybe TRBD1 (5 bases). CDR1 is LNHDA and CDR2 is SQIVND in the germline V gene (reference sequence). V lost 5 bases and J 0 bases, leaving 8 bases between the germline ends. The CDR3 totals 14 residues. The CDR3 DNA reads as TGTGCCAGTAGTCAGGGCCACTCTGGAAACACCATATATTTT. Amino acid sequence: CASSQGHSGNTIYF. The full variable domain, its missing parts supplied by reference TRBV19 and TRBJ1-3, is DGGITQSPKYLFRKEGQNVTLSCEQNLNHDAMYWYRQDPGQGLRLIYYSQIVNDFQKGDIAEGYSVSREKKESFPLTVTSAQKNPTAFYLCASSQGHSGNTIYFGEGSWLTVV.

This rearrangement joins TRBV10-2 to TRBJ2-5; tentatively, D is TRBD2 (6 bases). The CDR3 has 13 amino acids. With 4 bases removed from V and 7 bases from J, the gap between germline ends came to 13 bases. From germline, CDR1 is WSHSY and CDR2 SAAADI. CDR3 DNA: TGCGCCAGCAGTGCCGGGACTGTGAGGACCCAGTACTTC. It is translated as CASSAGTVRTQYF.

The chain is built from TRBV7-9 and TRBJ1-4; TRBD1 aligns across 7 bases. The germline gives CDR1 SEHNR, CDR2 FQNEAQ (reference sequence). The CDR3 is 16 amino acids. J gave up 3 bases and V 5 bases, and 9 bases lay outside the gene matches. CDR3 bases: TGTGCCAGCAGCACCTCTGACAGGGTCGCTAATGAAAAACTGTTTTTT. It yields the protein CASSTSDRVANEKLFF.

This clone came up once. This chain uses TRBV5-8 with TRBJ1-1; D is uncertain. Deletions cut 3 bases from V and 1 base from J, with 7 bases between. CDR1 is SGHTS and CDR2 is YDEGEE in the germline V gene. CDR3 size: 13 residues. This chain's CDR3 is CASSSERNTEAFF. The CDR3 DNA reads TGTGCCAGCAGCTCAGAAAGGAACACTGAAGCTTTCTTT.

This chain connects TRBV10-3 to TRBJ2-1, with D possibly TRBD1 on 6 matching bases. The CDR3 covers 12 residues. Trimming removed 6 bases at V and 7 bases at J, with 10 bases between. Germline V gene data show CDR1 as ENHRY and CDR2 as SYGVKD. CDR3 coding DNA: TGTGCCATCAGCGAACAGGGAAATGAGCAGTTCTTC. It yields the protein CAISEQGNEQFF.

The chain carries TRBV19 and TRBJ1-3; 7 bases map to TRBD1. The CDR3 covers 14 residues. J lost 1 base, V lost 6 bases, and 3 bases had no gene match. CDR1 is LNHDA and CDR2 is SQIVND in the germline V gene (reference sequence). The CDR3 loop reads CASSRGRSGNTIYF. CDR3 sequence (DNA): TGTGCCAGTAGCAGGGGGAGGTCTGGAAACACCATATATTTT.

The V call is TRBV5-4, the J call TRBJ2-1; 13 bases agree with TRBD2. CDR3 length: 17 amino acids. V lost 5 bases and J lost 7; bases outside the gene matches: 12. Looked up from germline, CDR1 is SGHNT and CDR2 is YYREEE (reference sequence). The CDR3 DNA follows: TGTGCCAGCAGGGGTGAGACTAGCGGGAGGAGAGTGAATGAGCAGTTCTTC. This codes for CASRGETSGRRVNEQFF.

This rearrangement joins TRBV25-1 to TRBJ1-5; D not resolved. The CDR3 is 14 residues long. Germline V gene data show CDR1 as MGHDK and CDR2 as SYGVNS. Trimming removed 6 bases at V and 2 bases at J, with 11 bases between. The CDR3 region is CASSEGSGNQPQHF. In DNA, the CDR3 is TGTGCCAGCAGCGAGGGATCTGGCAATCAGCCCCAGCATTTT.

The chain recombines TRBV18 with TRBJ2-5; 10 positions agree with TRBD2. Germline lookup yields CDR1 KGHSH and CDR2 LQKENI. This CDR3 has 18 residues. With 3 bases clipped from V and 3 bases from J, the junction kept 13 bases outside the gene matches. In DNA, the CDR3 is TGTGCCAGCTCACCCGCCCCGAGAGTAGCGGGGGGTAAAGAGACCCAGTACTTC. Translation gives CASSPAPRVAGGKETQYF.

The chain combines TRBV6-6 with TRBJ1-3, with 7 bases lining up with TRBD1. Trimming cost V 6 bases and J 6 bases; bases outside gene matches: 5. The CDR3 is made up of 13 amino acids. The germline V gene has CDR1 MNHNY and CDR2 SVGAGI (reference sequence). The chain's CDR3 is CASSRQGENTIYF. The CDR3 bases are TGTGCCAGCAGCCGACAGGGTGAAAACACCATATATTTT.

This clone was counted only a few times. The gene calls are TRBV5-1 and TRBJ2-6; D call uncertain. The CDR3 has 14 amino acids. Trimming left V 4 bases short and J 4 bases short, with 9 bases between. The germline V gene encodes CDR1 SGHRS and CDR2 YFSETQ. This CDR3 is CASSPDLGANVLTF. The CDR3 DNA reads TGCGCCAGCAGCCCCGACTTGGGGGCCAACGTCCTGACTTTC.

This clone was recorded once. The V gene is TRBV9, the J gene TRBJ2-3; maybe TRBD2 (7 bases). The CDR3 sequence is 18 residues long. V lost 3 bases to trimming and J lost 0 bases, with 20 bases between them. Germline V gives CDR1 SGDLS, CDR2 YYNGEE. The CDR3 region has the DNA TGTGCCAGCAGCGAGGGGGTCGGCGGGGGCCTTAGCACAGATACGCAGTATTTT. Translating gives CASSEGVGGGLSTDTQYF.

The table lists this clone with a count of one. The chain uses TRBV9 and TRBJ1-6; TRBD1 agrees at 7 bases. The CDR3 extends over 15 amino acids. Germline trimming cut 0 bases from V and 5 bases from J; bases unmatched to any gene: 2. Per the germline V gene, CDR1 is SGDLS and CDR2 is YYNGEE. CDR3 nucleotides: TGTGCCAGCAGCGTAGTGGGACAGAATAATTCACCCCTCCACTTT. Translation: CASSVVGQNNSPLHF.

The genes are TRBV5-1 and TRBJ1-2, with a tentative D call TRBD1 (5 bases). The CDR3 runs to 15 residues. CDR1 and CDR2 from the germline V gene are SGHRS and YFSETQ. V gave up 0 bases and J gave up 5 bases, with 14 bases separating them. The CDR3 region is CASSLGARAGYGYTF. The CDR3 DNA reads as TGCGCCAGCAGCTTGGGTGCCAGGGCGGGGTATGGCTACACCTTC.

V usage is TRBV7-2 and J usage is TRBJ2-7; D is possibly TRBD1 (5 bases). CDR1 SGHTA and CDR2 FQGNSA come from the germline V gene. Trimming took 5 bases from V and 2 from J, leaving 10 bases between them. The CDR3 is made up of 13 amino acids. The CDR3 DNA follows: TGTGCCAGCAGCCAAGGACATACCTACGAGCAGTACTTC. It specifies CASSQGHTYEQYF.